What follows describes a single T cell receptor beta chain. Its antigen is unknown. These data originate in a study of shared clonotypes between healthy human individuals. Regarding the study as a whole: A handful of donors showed sharing of roughly 5% of naive CD4 clonotypes. Rarefaction gave evidence that sorted-subset sequencing remained incomplete despite large depth.

Trimming left V 0 bases short and J 5 bases short, with 4 bases between. Per germline, CDR1 SGHNT and CDR2 YENEEA. The CDR3 is made up of 12 amino acids. Some clones are missing from TCRdb's copy, which holds only in-frame ones; the method was immunoSEQ multiplex PCR. The profile shows about 2,500,000 clones, approximately 92% of them singletons. The TCR was taken from a man aged 18 to 30 in good health. Sequenced sample: naive CD4+ T cells sorted from blood. Documented subset: CD45RA+ positively selected. The rearrangement links TRBV11-3 to TRBJ2-5; D unresolved. The CDR3 coding sequence is TGTGCCAGCAGCTTAGAGGGGGAGACCCAGTACTTC. This translates into CASSLEGETQYF.